This TCR beta chain came from a study of OX40 agonist ivuxolimab in advanced cancers. Overall study: Ivuxolimab, an antibody that agonizes OX40 (CD134), was administered to the patients. The dose-escalation group included hepatocellular carcinoma, melanoma, renal cell carcinoma and head and neck cancer. Study results and caveats: Clonal expansion from baseline to week 6 occurred in both CD4+ and CD8+ T cells.

TCRdb's table, derived via immunoSEQ multiplex PCR, lists solely in-frame clones and lacks some. This table has 20,000 to 25,000 clones, about nine tenths appearing once. This clone occurred once. The antigen remains undetermined. V lost 1 base and J 5 bases, leaving 13 bases between the germline ends. This CDR3 has 15 residues. Looked up from germline, CDR1 is SGHTS and CDR2 is YDEGEE. Sequencing was performed on CD4+ or CD8+ T cells sorted from blood, taken in a trial of the OX40 agonist ivuxolimab. The gene calls are TRBV5-8 and TRBJ2-1, with a tentative D call TRBD1 (5 bases). The receptor was derived from an adult with an advanced solid tumor such as melanoma, head and neck, liver or kidney cancer. As DNA, the CDR3 is TGTGCCAGCAGCTTGAGAGAAGGGGTGCACAATGAGCAGTTCTTC. It codes for CASSLREGVHNEQFF. Using reference TRBV5-8 and TRBJ2-1 for the parts outside the CDR3, the full variable domain is EAGVTQSPTHLIKTRGQQATLRCSPISGHTSVYWYQQALGLGLQFLLWYDEGEERNRGNFPPRFSGRQFPNYSSELNVNALELEDSALYLCASSLREGVHNEQFFGPGTRLTVL.